These T cell receptor beta chains were read from a single sample in a study of post-analysis software for immune sequencing data. TCRdb reprocessed the PCR reads via MiXCR and lists one record per CDR3 protein. The sample has roughly 540,000 distinct CDR3 sequences; approximately 34% are singletons. What was sequenced was blood. Source of these receptors: a girl under 18 with multiple sclerosis. CDR3s include the opening cysteine and the closing phenylalanine or tryptophan. Each record gives: V gene, D gene, J gene, clone size, CDR3 protein, CDR3 DNA. D genes are given only for firm matches. Not all rows give a size; the values are once, few, many and, for expanded clones, a class.

V gene: TRBV10-1
D gene: -
J gene: TRBJ1-1
clone size: -
CDR3 protein: CASSESGIRDTEAFF
CDR3 DNA: TGCGCCAGCAGTGAGTCCGGGATTAGGGACACTGAAGCTTTCTTT

V gene: TRBV7-8
D gene: -
J gene: TRBJ2-5
clone size: -
CDR3 protein: CASSLGNSLGETQYF
CDR3 DNA: TGTGCCAGCAGCTTAGGAAATAGTTTAGGGGAGACCCAGTACTTC

V gene: TRBV20-1
D gene: TRBD1
J gene: TRBJ1-6
clone size: -
CDR3 protein: CSARDHVDRGRSPLHF
CDR3 DNA: TGCAGTGCTAGAGATCACGTTGACAGGGGTCGATCACCCCTCCACTTT

V gene: TRBV20-1
D gene: TRBD2
J gene: TRBJ2-1
clone size: -
CDR3 protein: CSARPGLAGGRSYNEQFF
CDR3 DNA: TGCAGTGCTAGACCGGGACTAGCGGGGGGGCGATCCTACAATGAGCAGTTCTTC

V gene: TRBV6-2/TRBV6-3
D gene: TRBD2
J gene: TRBJ2-5
clone size: -
CDR3 protein: CASSYGGGVGTQYF
CDR3 DNA: TGTGCCAGCAGTTACGGCGGGGGGGTAGGGACCCAGTACTTC

V gene: TRBV5-1
D gene: TRBD1
J gene: TRBJ2-1
clone size: -
CDR3 protein: CASSDRPRGRSYNEQFF
CDR3 DNA: TGCGCCAGCAGCGACCGCCCCAGGGGGCGATCCTACAATGAGCAGTTCTTC

V gene: TRBV19
D gene: -
J gene: TRBJ2-5
clone size: -
CDR3 protein: CATKSRGYQETQYF
CDR3 DNA: TGTGCCACTAAATCCCGGGGGTACCAAGAGACCCAGTACTTC

V gene: TRBV12-3/TRBV12-4
D gene: -
J gene: TRBJ2-3
clone size: -
CDR3 protein: CAASWGLTDTQYF
CDR3 DNA: TGTGCCGCTAGCTGGGGGTTGACAGATACGCAGTATTTT

V gene: TRBV10-3
D gene: -
J gene: TRBJ2-5
clone size: few
CDR3 protein: CAISESGGTETQYF
CDR3 DNA: TGTGCCATCAGTGAGTCCGGGGGAACGGAGACCCAGTACTTC

V gene: TRBV12-3/TRBV12-4
D gene: -
J gene: TRBJ2-2
clone size: -
CDR3 protein: CASSLIGPATGELFF
CDR3 DNA: TGTGCCAGCAGTTTAATAGGGCCCGCAACCGGGGAGCTGTTTTTT

V gene: TRBV6-2/TRBV6-3
D gene: -
J gene: TRBJ2-3
clone size: -
CDR3 protein: CASSYPTVGDTQYF
CDR3 DNA: TGTGCCAGCAGTTACCCGACAGTTGGGGATACGCAGTATTTT

V gene: TRBV20-1
D gene: -
J gene: TRBJ2-1
clone size: -
CDR3 protein: CSARDYGAGNEQFF
CDR3 DNA: TGCAGTGCTAGAGATTATGGAGCAGGCAATGAGCAGTTCTTC

V gene: TRBV10-1
D gene: TRBD1
J gene: TRBJ2-1
clone size: few
CDR3 protein: CASSQGAANNEQFF
CDR3 DNA: TGCGCCAGCAGCCAGGGGGCTGCGAACAATGAGCAGTTCTTC

V gene: TRBV28
D gene: -
J gene: TRBJ2-7
clone size: few
CDR3 protein: CASSSMGSGYYEQYF
CDR3 DNA: TGTGCCAGCAGTTCCATGGGTAGCGGATACTACGAGCAGTACTTC

V gene: TRBV11-2
D gene: -
J gene: TRBJ2-7
clone size: -
CDR3 protein: CASSVLASGYEQYF
CDR3 DNA: TGTGCCAGCAGCGTTCTAGCTTCTGGGTACGAGCAGTACTTC

V gene: TRBV7-2
D gene: -
J gene: TRBJ2-2
clone size: -
CDR3 protein: CASSLFATGELFF
CDR3 DNA: TGTGCCAGCAGCTTATTCGCCACCGGGGAGCTGTTTTTT

V gene: TRBV5-1
D gene: -
J gene: TRBJ2-7
clone size: -
CDR3 protein: CASSLVGAAFAYEQYF
CDR3 DNA: TGCGCCAGCAGCTTGGTGGGGGCGGCGTTTGCCTACGAGCAGTACTTC

V gene: TRBV6-1
D gene: -
J gene: TRBJ1-1
clone size: -
CDR3 protein: CASTLDRWGSTEAFF
CDR3 DNA: TGTGCCAGCACCTTAGACAGGTGGGGGAGCACTGAAGCTTTCTTT

V gene: TRBV10-3
D gene: -
J gene: TRBJ2-5
clone size: few
CDR3 protein: CAIRDVETQYF
CDR3 DNA: TGTGCCATCAGGGATGTAGAGACCCAGTACTTC

V gene: TRBV3-1
D gene: -
J gene: TRBJ2-4
clone size: -
CDR3 protein: CASSQESSPSPAKNIQYF
CDR3 DNA: TGTGCCAGCAGCCAAGAGTCTAGCCCCAGTCCGGCCAAAAACATTCAGTACTTC

V gene: TRBV10-2
D gene: -
J gene: TRBJ2-1
clone size: many
CDR3 protein: CATMGLDYNEQFF
CDR3 DNA: TGCGCCACCATGGGGCTAGATTACAATGAGCAGTTCTTC

V gene: TRBV15
D gene: -
J gene: TRBJ2-7
clone size: few
CDR3 protein: CATSRDTRYEQYF
CDR3 DNA: TGTGCCACCAGCAGGGACACGAGATACGAGCAGTACTTC

V gene: TRBV10-3
D gene: -
J gene: TRBJ2-3
clone size: -
CDR3 protein: CANSNFRENTQYF
CDR3 DNA: TGTGCCAACTCAAACTTCAGGGAAAATACGCAGTATTTT

V gene: TRBV6-1
D gene: -
J gene: TRBJ2-7
clone size: -
CDR3 protein: CASSPLTRALSYNEQYF
CDR3 DNA: TGTGCCAGCAGTCCCCTCACCCGCGCCCTATCCTACAATGAGCAGTACTTC

V gene: TRBV7-3
D gene: TRBD2
J gene: TRBJ2-3
clone size: few
CDR3 protein: CASSSGLAGTPTDTQYF
CDR3 DNA: TGTGCCAGCAGCTCAGGACTAGCGGGGACCCCTACGGATACGCAGTATTTT

V gene: TRBV20-1
D gene: -
J gene: TRBJ2-7
clone size: -
CDR3 protein: CSASFRGQYF
CDR3 DNA: TGCAGTGCTAGTTTCCGGGGGCAGTACTTC

V gene: TRBV20-1
D gene: TRBD2
J gene: TRBJ2-1
clone size: many
CDR3 protein: CSATSGGASSSYNEQFF
CDR3 DNA: TGCAGTGCTACAAGCGGGGGGGCATCGAGCTCCTACAATGAGCAGTTCTTC

V gene: TRBV20-1
D gene: TRBD1
J gene: TRBJ2-1
clone size: -
CDR3 protein: CSARAPRDSLNEQFF
CDR3 DNA: TGCAGTGCTAGGGCACCCAGGGACAGCCTAAATGAGCAGTTCTTC

V gene: TRBV5-6
D gene: TRBD2
J gene: TRBJ2-3
clone size: -
CDR3 protein: CASSFPQTTGGATDTQYF
CDR3 DNA: TGTGCCAGCAGCTTTCCACAGACGACGGGGGGGGCAACAGATACGCAGTATTTT

V gene: TRBV29-1
D gene: -
J gene: TRBJ2-1
clone size: -
CDR3 protein: CSVEPGPRFF
CDR3 DNA: TGCAGCGTTGAGCCGGGCCCAAGGTTCTTC

V gene: TRBV11-2
D gene: -
J gene: TRBJ2-3
clone size: -
CDR3 protein: CASRRVTGTQYF
CDR3 DNA: TGTGCCAGCCGACGGGTTACAGGTACGCAGTATTTT

V gene: TRBV20-1
D gene: TRBD2
J gene: TRBJ2-3
clone size: -
CDR3 protein: CATGGKSTDTQYF
CDR3 DNA: TGCGCGACGGGGGGGAAGAGCACAGATACGCAGTATTTT

V gene: TRBV2
D gene: -
J gene: TRBJ1-2
clone size: -
CDR3 protein: CASSEERNYGYTF
CDR3 DNA: TGTGCCAGCAGTGAAGAGCGTAACTATGGCTACACCTTC

V gene: TRBV5-1
D gene: -
J gene: TRBJ2-7
clone size: -
CDR3 protein: CASSPTQAGPYGQYF
CDR3 DNA: TGCGCCAGCAGCCCTACGCAGGCCGGTCCCTACGGGCAGTACTTC

V gene: TRBV12-3/TRBV12-4
D gene: -
J gene: TRBJ2-7
clone size: -
CDR3 protein: CASSASEIYEQYF
CDR3 DNA: TGTGCCAGCAGCGCATCGGAGATCTACGAGCAGTACTTC

V gene: TRBV6-5
D gene: -
J gene: TRBJ2-1
clone size: -
CDR3 protein: CASRSSAYNEQFF
CDR3 DNA: TGTGCCAGCAGATCAAGCGCCTACAATGAGCAGTTCTTC

V gene: TRBV10-3
D gene: TRBD1
J gene: TRBJ2-7
clone size: -
CDR3 protein: CAISRTTGYEQYF
CDR3 DNA: TGTGCCATCAGCCGTACGACAGGGTACGAGCAGTACTTC

V gene: TRBV29-1
D gene: -
J gene: TRBJ1-4
clone size: few
CDR3 protein: CSVERNHNEKLFF
CDR3 DNA: TGCAGCGTTGAGCGCAATCATAATGAAAAACTGTTTTTT

V gene: TRBV5-1
D gene: -
J gene: TRBJ2-5
clone size: few
CDR3 protein: CASSLEGNFQETQYF
CDR3 DNA: TGCGCCAGCAGCTTGGAGGGGAATTTCCAAGAGACCCAGTACTTC

V gene: TRBV7-9
D gene: -
J gene: TRBJ1-4
clone size: -
CDR3 protein: CASSFGDGNEKLFF
CDR3 DNA: TGTGCCAGCAGCTTTGGGGACGGGAATGAAAAACTGTTTTTT

V gene: TRBV7-9
D gene: -
J gene: TRBJ2-3
clone size: few
CDR3 protein: CASSLSSPRKTASTDTQYF
CDR3 DNA: TGTGCCAGCAGCTTATCCTCCCCACGAAAGACAGCTAGCACAGATACGCAGTATTTT

V gene: TRBV7-2
D gene: -
J gene: TRBJ1-4
clone size: -
CDR3 protein: CASSPQGLHADNEKLFF
CDR3 DNA: TGTGCCAGCAGCCCACAGGGCCTCCACGCCGATAATGAAAAACTGTTTTTT

V gene: TRBV20-1
D gene: -
J gene: TRBJ1-2
clone size: -
CDR3 protein: CSARDRGSGKGYTF
CDR3 DNA: TGCAGTGCTAGAGATCGAGGGTCAGGGAAGGGCTACACCTTC

V gene: TRBV20-1
D gene: -
J gene: TRBJ2-5
clone size: -
CDR3 protein: CSAHGGGKTQYF
CDR3 DNA: TGCAGTGCCCACGGGGGTGGAAAGACCCAGTACTTC

V gene: TRBV5-6
D gene: -
J gene: TRBJ2-3
clone size: -
CDR3 protein: CTSSLVLRTTQYF
CDR3 DNA: TGTACCAGCAGCTTGGTCCTGAGAACTACGCAGTATTTT

V gene: TRBV27
D gene: -
J gene: TRBJ2-6
clone size: -
CDR3 protein: CVPGAGANVLTF
CDR3 DNA: TGTGTACCAGGGGCTGGGGCCAACGTCCTGACTTTC

V gene: TRBV7-9
D gene: -
J gene: TRBJ1-1
clone size: -
CDR3 protein: CASSPSMGLSGTEAFF
CDR3 DNA: TGTGCCAGCAGCCCGAGTATGGGACTGTCAGGAACTGAAGCTTTCTTT

V gene: TRBV7-2
D gene: -
J gene: TRBJ2-1
clone size: -
CDR3 protein: CASSPRRAGAYNEQFF
CDR3 DNA: TGTGCCAGCAGCCCTCGGAGGGCGGGGGCTTACAATGAGCAGTTCTTC

V gene: TRBV12-3/TRBV12-4
D gene: TRBD2
J gene: TRBJ2-4
clone size: few
CDR3 protein: CASSLGTSGGNIQYF
CDR3 DNA: TGTGCCAGCAGTCTAGGGACTAGCGGGGGGAACATTCAGTACTTC

V gene: TRBV20-1
D gene: TRBD2
J gene: TRBJ2-3
clone size: -
CDR3 protein: CSASPGLAGGISTDTQYF
CDR3 DNA: TGCAGTGCTAGCCCGGGCCTAGCGGGGGGGATTAGCACAGATACGCAGTATTTT

V gene: TRBV5-1
D gene: -
J gene: TRBJ2-3
clone size: -
CDR3 protein: CASSRRLFSTDTQYF
CDR3 DNA: TGCGCCAGCAGCCGGCGACTGTTTAGCACAGATACGCAGTATTTT

V gene: TRBV20-1
D gene: -
J gene: TRBJ2-5
clone size: -
CDR3 protein: CSATELGAWETQYF
CDR3 DNA: TGCAGTGCTACCGAACTAGGGGCGTGGGAGACCCAGTACTTC

V gene: TRBV12-3/TRBV12-4
D gene: -
J gene: TRBJ1-2
clone size: few
CDR3 protein: CASSLLGRDYGYTF
CDR3 DNA: TGTGCCAGCAGTTTACTGGGGAGGGACTATGGCTACACCTTC